This TCR beta chain originates from a study of T cell repertoires in cytomegalovirus infection (dated by TCRdb to the late 2010s). Regarding the study in general: Donor HLA type was relevant to the analysis, as public TCR beta signatures indicated carriage of CMV infection together with the matching HLA type. General findings and caveats noted by the study authors: In both this cohort and an independent cohort of 300 to 450 donors, the cumulative frequency of public TCR beta family members distinguished carriers of CMV infection plus the relevant HLA type. In the ex vivo response, HLA-C-restricted CMV-specific TCR beta clonotypes were dominant, and in two of eight donors the single most frequent clonotype came from this HLA-C-restricted group.

Sequencing took place on an Illumina HiSeq 1500. The raw public reads went through TCRdb reprocessing: fastp at Q25, MiXCR clone calling, in-frame beta chains kept. All rows with the same CDR3 protein become a single entry with the most common DNA and genes. The sample profile shows about 160,000 distinct CDR3 sequences; under 20% of them were found once. The ten largest clones represent roughly a sixth of the sample. There are a few counts of this clonotype. Its antigen is not yet known. Base-call qualities are not available, and no considerably larger clone is one nucleotide away. The origin of this receptor is a human donor in good health (CMV status not recorded). Some clones in this sample may be carry-over from other donors' samples. Sequenced sample: CD8+ T cells from PBMCs.

The CDR3 loop reads CASSLGQGIYNEQFF. The nucleotides are TGTGCCAGCAGTTTGGGACAGGGGATCTACAATGAGCAGTTCTTC. The V and J genes are TRBV6-2 or TRBV6-3 and TRBJ2-1; TRBD1 agrees with 10 junctional bases. CDR1 and CDR2 are read off the germline V gene as MNHEY and SVGEGT. Here V drops 4 bases and J drops 3 bases, and the junction holds 3 bases not matched to any gene. Counted from cysteine to phenylalanine, this CDR3 has 15 amino acids. Just CDR3 DNA is preserved here, 45 bases in frame from base 1.